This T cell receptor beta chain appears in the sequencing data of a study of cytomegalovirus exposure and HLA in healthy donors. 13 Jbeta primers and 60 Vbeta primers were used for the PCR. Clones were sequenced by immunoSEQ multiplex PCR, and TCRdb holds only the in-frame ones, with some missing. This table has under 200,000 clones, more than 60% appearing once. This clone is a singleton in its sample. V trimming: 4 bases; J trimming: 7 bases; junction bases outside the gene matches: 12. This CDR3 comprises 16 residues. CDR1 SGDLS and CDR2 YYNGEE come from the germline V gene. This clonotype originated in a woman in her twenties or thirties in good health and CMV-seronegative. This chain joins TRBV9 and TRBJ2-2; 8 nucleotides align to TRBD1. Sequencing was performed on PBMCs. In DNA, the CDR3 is TGTGCCAGCAGCTTCTGGACAGGGAGAGAGGTCGGGGAGCTGTTTTTT. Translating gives CASSFWTGREVGELFF.